Described below is a single T cell receptor (beta chain) sequence and its context. The antigen remains unidentified. These data come from a study of vaccination and CD4 T cells after COVID-19. In the study overall: Overlapping SARS-CoV-2, HCoV-NL63, HCoV-OC43 and HCoV-229E spike peptides were used to stimulate cells.

The treatment was: roughly 10-day PBMC culture with coronavirus spike peptide pools or control peptides (ViraFEST assay). Half the growth medium was swapped for new IL-2 medium on days 3 and 7. Points from the study as a whole: Relatively few convalescent patients were studied, without early post-infection timepoints.

The Oncomine TCR Beta short-read assay was what sequenced the DNA obtained from cultured CD4+ T cells. A single record per CDR3 protein comes from TCRdb applying MiXCR to the PCR reads. The table records roughly 24,000 distinct CDR3 sequences, around 66% of them present only once. The length of the CDR3 is 15 residues. The trim removed 8 bases at V and 1 base at J, leaving 5 bases unmatched. Germline lookup yields CDR1 MNHNS and CDR2 SASEGT. This receptor was taken from a human donor who had recovered from COVID-19. The V and J genes are TRBV6-1 and TRBJ1-5, with 10 nucleotides matching TRBD1. The specimen sequenced was CD4+ T cells from blood, cultured in vitro. The CDR3: CASSTGGLSNQPQHF. Written as DNA, the CDR3 is TGTGCCAGCTCGACAGGGGGCCTGAGCAATCAGCCCCAGCATTTT.